The T cell receptor beta chain described here comes from a study of Ad26.COV2.S vaccination and SARS-CoV-2 variants. Germline CDR1 reads KGHSH; CDR2 reads LQKENI. There are 16 residues in the CDR3. Trimming stripped 4 bases from V and 7 bases from J, with 19 bases between. The treatment denotes: 15 to 20 received Ad26.COV2.S at low or high dose, single or two shots; several received placebo; per-sample allocation not given. Vaccine and placebo recipients were sampled on day 63 after the first injection. Clones were read by immunoSEQ multiplex PCR, and TCRdb kept only the in-frame ones, dropping some. This table holds 350,000 to 450,000 clones, roughly 90% found once.

This clonotype was sampled from a person aged 18-65 years who received the Ad26.COV2.S COVID-19 vaccine or a placebo. Source: peripheral blood, taken in a trial of Ad26.COV2.S vaccine versus placebo. The chain employs TRBV18 and TRBJ1-4; tentative D call: TRBD1 (5 bases). The CDR3 spells CASSRQGATIGEKLFF. In DNA, the CDR3 is TGTGCCAGCTCACGCCAAGGGGCCACAATAGGTGAAAAACTGTTTTTT.